This is a list of T cell receptor beta chains from one sample in a study of graft-versus-host responses after intestinal transplantation. For these TCRs, the target antigens are not known. Only in-frame clones appear in the TCRdb table, and some are missing; sequencing was by immunoSEQ multiplex PCR. The sample comprises 90,000 to 130,000 clones, around 94% of which are singletons, and 1.2% rests with the top ten. Material: unstimulated CD8+ T cells sorted from spleen or lymph node cells, obtained before transplant. These receptors all stem from a human donor who was the organ donor for an intestinal transplant. Each CDR3 is given with its conserved first and last residue. A D gene is named only where the DNA matches it firmly. Expanded clones are given a class, and other clones once, few, many or no size at all.

TRBV4-1	.	.	TRBJ2-5	14	TGCGCCAGCAGCCAAGGGCCCTGGTTGGAGACCCAGTACTTC	CASSQGPWLETQYF
TRBV27	.	.	TRBJ2-2	15	TGTGCCAGCAGTTTAGACCGGGCCTACACCGGGGAGCTGTTTTTT	CASSLDRAYTGELFF
TRBV2	.	.	TRBJ2-3	14	TGTGCCATACAACCTACTACGGTTACAGATACGCAGTATTTT	CAIQPTTVTDTQYF
TRBV5-6	.	.	TRBJ2-1	13	TGTGCCAGCTCCTCTCCATGGGTTGGTGAGCAGTTCTTC	CASSSPWVGEQFF
TRBV2	.	once	TRBJ2-5	14	TGTGCCAGCAGTGAAGCAGGAACCCAAGAGACCCAGTACTTC	CASSEAGTQETQYF
TRBV30	.	.	TRBJ1-1	12	TGTGCCTGGACACAAAGTGGCACTGAAGCTTTCTTT	CAWTQSGTEAFF
TRBV30	.	.	TRBJ2-3	16	TGTGCCTGGAGTGACCTCCGGAGTCGGAGCGCAGATACGCAGTATTTT	CAWSDLRSRSADTQYF
TRBV4-1	.	.	TRBJ2-1	15	TGCGCCAGCAGCCAAGCTAGCGTCTCCTACAATGAGCAGTTCTTC	CASSQASVSYNEQFF
TRBV28	TRBD2	once	TRBJ2-1	16	TGTGCCAGCAGTTTTAGCTTGTCTAGCGGCTACAATGAGCAGTTCTTC	CASSFSLSSGYNEQFF
TRBV18	TRBD1	.	TRBJ1-1	15	TGTGCCAGCTCACCCCCGGGACAGCCGAACACTGAAGCTTTCTTT	CASSPPGQPNTEAFF
TRBV4-1	TRBD2	.	TRBJ2-1	16	TGCGCCAGCAGCCCATTACTAGCGGGCTGGAGCAATGAGCAGTTCTTC	CASSPLLAGWSNEQFF
TRBV7-9	.	.	TRBJ1-1	15	TGTGCCAGCAGCCCAACCCTTGGTGGGAACACTGAGGCTTTCTTT	CASSPTLGGNTEAFF
TRBV7-9	TRBD2	.	TRBJ2-3	17	TGTGCCAGCAGCTTTAATAGCGGGAGGAATCTGACAGATACGCAGTATTTT	CASSFNSGRNLTDTQYF
TRBV7-8	TRBD1	.	TRBJ1-5	13	TGTGCCAGCAGCAGGGGGCTTAATCAGCCCCAGCATTTT	CASSRGLNQPQHF
TRBV2	.	.	TRBJ1-3	15	TGTGCCAGCAGTGGAGAGGCCAGCCACCCGGGCACCATATATTTT	CASSGEASHPGTIYF
TRBV20-1	.	.	TRBJ1-2	11	TGCAGTGCTAGTAGGGACTATGGCTACACCTTC	CSASRDYGYTF
TRBV15	.	.	TRBJ2-7	16	TGTGCCACCAGCTCAGGGTGGGTAGGTTTGTCCTACGAGCAGTACTTC	CATSSGWVGLSYEQYF
TRBV6-5	.	.	TRBJ2-1	13	TGTGCCAGCAGTTACTTCCCTCCCGGGGAGCAGTTCTTC	CASSYFPPGEQFF
TRBV18	.	.	TRBJ2-6	14	TGTGCCAGCTCTCCATCGCCAGGGGCCAACGTCCTGACTTTC	CASSPSPGANVLTF
TRBV2	.	few	TRBJ1-4	15	TGTGCCAGCAGTGAACGCCGCCGGGGGGGTGAAAAACTGTTTTTT	CASSERRRGGEKLFF
TRBV2	.	.	TRBJ1-1	15	TGTGCCAGCAGTGAAAGGGGTGGTATGAACACTGAAGCTTTCTTT	CASSERGGMNTEAFF
TRBV28	.	.	TRBJ1-1	13	TGTGCCAGCAGTTTTCAGGGGAACACTGAAGCTTTCTTT	CASSFQGNTEAFF
TRBV28	TRBD2	.	TRBJ2-2	17	TGTGCCAGCAGTTTATCCCTAGCGGGGACGAACACCGGGGAGCTGTTTTTT	CASSLSLAGTNTGELFF
TRBV7-9	.	.	TRBJ1-6	13	TGTGCCAGCAGCTTTGACAATTCGGGGACCCTCCACTTT	CASSFDNSGTLHF
TRBV4-1	.	once	TRBJ2-2	15	TGCGCCAGCAGCCAAGCCCGGGGGAGTGCCGGGGAGCTGTTTTTT	CASSQARGSAGELFF